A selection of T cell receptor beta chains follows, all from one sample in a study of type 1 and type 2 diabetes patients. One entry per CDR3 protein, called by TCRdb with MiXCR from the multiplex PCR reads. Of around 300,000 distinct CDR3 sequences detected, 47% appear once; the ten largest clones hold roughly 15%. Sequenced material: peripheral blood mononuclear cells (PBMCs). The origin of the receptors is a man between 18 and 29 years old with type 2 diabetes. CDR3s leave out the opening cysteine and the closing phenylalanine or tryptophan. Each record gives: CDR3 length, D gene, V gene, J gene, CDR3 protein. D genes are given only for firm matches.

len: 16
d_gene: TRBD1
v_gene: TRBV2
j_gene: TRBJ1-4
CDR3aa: ASSVPNRGSVDNEKLF

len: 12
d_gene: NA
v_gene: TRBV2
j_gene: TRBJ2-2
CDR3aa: ASRPTSFTGELF

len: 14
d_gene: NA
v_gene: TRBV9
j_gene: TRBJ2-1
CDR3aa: ASSVLASGQTNEQF

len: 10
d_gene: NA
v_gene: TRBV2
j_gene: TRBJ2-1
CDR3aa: ASSTGVREQF

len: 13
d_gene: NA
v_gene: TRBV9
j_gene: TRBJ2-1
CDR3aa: ASSFLMTDNNEQF

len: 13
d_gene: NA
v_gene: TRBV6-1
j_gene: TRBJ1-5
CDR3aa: ASSKASRLEQPQH

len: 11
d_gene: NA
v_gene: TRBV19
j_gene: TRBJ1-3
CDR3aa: ATSKRSGNTIY

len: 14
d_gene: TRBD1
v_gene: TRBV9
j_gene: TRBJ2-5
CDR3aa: ASSPSDRGQWETQY

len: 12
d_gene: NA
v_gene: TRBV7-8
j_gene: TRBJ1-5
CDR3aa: ASSAGLEYQPQH

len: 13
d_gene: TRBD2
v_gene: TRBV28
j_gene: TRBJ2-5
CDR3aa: ASSSPTSGSETQY

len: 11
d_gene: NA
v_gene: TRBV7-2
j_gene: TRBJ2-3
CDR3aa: ASSPDSTDTQY

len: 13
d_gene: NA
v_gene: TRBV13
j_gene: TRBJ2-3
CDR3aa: ASSRLNIWGDTQY

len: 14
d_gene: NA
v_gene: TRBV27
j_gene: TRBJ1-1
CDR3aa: ASSLWQVPGNTEAF

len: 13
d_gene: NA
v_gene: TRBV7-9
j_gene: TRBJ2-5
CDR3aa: ASSLQQGPYETQY

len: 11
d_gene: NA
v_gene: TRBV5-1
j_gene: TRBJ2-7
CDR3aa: ASSTESTYEQY

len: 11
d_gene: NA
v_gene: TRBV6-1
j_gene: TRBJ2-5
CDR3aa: ASNVQIQETQY

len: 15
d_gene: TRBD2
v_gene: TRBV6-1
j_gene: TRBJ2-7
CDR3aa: ASSEAHQTSGDYEQY

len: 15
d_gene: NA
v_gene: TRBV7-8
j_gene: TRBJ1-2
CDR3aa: ASSPQGPGNRQSGYT

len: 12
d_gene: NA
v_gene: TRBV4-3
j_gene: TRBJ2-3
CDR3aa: ASSQDRVADTQY

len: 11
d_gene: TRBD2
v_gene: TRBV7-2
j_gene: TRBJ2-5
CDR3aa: ASSFRTSGTQY

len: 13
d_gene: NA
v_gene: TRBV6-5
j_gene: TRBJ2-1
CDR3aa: ASRDSGTTYNEQF

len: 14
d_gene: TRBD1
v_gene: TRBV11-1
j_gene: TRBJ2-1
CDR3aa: ASSLGTGVGHNEQF

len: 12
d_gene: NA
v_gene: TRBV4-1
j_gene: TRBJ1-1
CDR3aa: ASSQDNEYAEAF

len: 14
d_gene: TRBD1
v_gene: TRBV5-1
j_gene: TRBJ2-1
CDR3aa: ASSLGGGGSVNEQF

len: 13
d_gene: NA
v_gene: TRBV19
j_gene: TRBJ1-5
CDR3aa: ASSNDPGVNQPQH

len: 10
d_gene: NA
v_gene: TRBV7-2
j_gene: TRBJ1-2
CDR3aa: ASSTEFYGYT

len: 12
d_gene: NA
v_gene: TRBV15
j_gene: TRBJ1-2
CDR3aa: ATSRAQGFYGYT

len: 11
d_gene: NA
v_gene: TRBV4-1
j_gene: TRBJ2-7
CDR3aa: ASSQITTNEQY

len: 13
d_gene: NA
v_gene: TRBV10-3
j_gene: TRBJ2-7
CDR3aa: AISESSGGVHEQY

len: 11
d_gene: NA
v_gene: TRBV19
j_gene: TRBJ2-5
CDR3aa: ASSIRRKETQY

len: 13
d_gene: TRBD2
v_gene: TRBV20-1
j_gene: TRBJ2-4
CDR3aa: SARLAGGPQDIQY

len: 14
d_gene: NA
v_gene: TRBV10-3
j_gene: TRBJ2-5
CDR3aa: AISEPRDSAKETQY

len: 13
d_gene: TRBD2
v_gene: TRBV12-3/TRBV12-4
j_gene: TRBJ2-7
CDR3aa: ASSPFSGRRDEQY

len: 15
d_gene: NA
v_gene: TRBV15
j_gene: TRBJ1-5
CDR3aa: ATSRALSAASNQPQH

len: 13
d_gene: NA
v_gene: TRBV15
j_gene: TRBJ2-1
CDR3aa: ATSRDWGAGSEQF

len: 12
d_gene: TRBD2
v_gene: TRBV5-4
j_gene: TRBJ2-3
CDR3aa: ASSLAGGGTTQY

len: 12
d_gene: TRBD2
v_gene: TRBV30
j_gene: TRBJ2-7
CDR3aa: AWLPSGRPYEQY

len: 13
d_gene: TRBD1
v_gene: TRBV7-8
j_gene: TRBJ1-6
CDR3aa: ASSPEQGARSPLH

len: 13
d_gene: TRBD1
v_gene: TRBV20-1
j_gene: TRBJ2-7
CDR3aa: SARGRGQRDYEQY

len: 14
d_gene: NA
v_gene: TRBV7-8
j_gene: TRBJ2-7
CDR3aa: ASSLAGGSSPYEQY

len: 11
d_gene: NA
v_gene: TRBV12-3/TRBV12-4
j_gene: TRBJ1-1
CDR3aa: ASSFSANTEAF

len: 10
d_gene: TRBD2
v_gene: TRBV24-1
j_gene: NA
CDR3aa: ATGLADNEQF

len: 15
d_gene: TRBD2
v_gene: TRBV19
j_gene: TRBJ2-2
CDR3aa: ASTPPAGARYTGELF

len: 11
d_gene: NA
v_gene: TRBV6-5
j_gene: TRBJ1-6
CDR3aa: ASRGQHNSPLH